Following are 23 T cell receptor beta chains from one sample sequenced in a study of blood T cell repertoires in COVID-19. TCRdb's copy holds only in-frame clones and misses some; the assay was immunoSEQ multiplex PCR. The profile shows more than 65,000 clones, around 84% of them singletons. The sequencing sample was made of peripheral blood. The receptors were gathered from a woman in her seventies with acute or convalescent COVID-19.

This chain joins TRBV7-8 and TRBJ1-5; 7 bases fit TRBD1. This CDR3 is built from 16 residues. V lost 5 bases and J lost 6; bases outside the gene matches: 13. Looked up from germline, CDR1 is SGHVS and CDR2 is FQNEAQ. The CDR3 bases are TGTGCCAGCAGCGCCCGCGGTTTTACAGGGGTTCAGCCCCAGCATTTT. Translated: CASSARGFTGVQPQHF. Full variable domain (rest looked up from reference TRBV7-8 and TRBJ1-5): GAGVSQSPRYKVAKRGQDVALRCDPISGHVSLFWYQQALGQGPEFLTYFQNEAQLDKSGLPSDRFFAERPEGSVSTLKIQRTQQEDSAVYLCASSARGFTGVQPQHFGDGTRLSIL.

In its sample, this clone was seen once. The chain has TRBV7-3 and TRBJ2-1; the match to TRBD2 covers 15 bases. The V gene's germline CDR1 is SGHTA and CDR2 FQGTGA. CDR3 length equals 15 residues. The trim removed 2 bases at V and 9 bases at J, leaving 2 bases unmatched. CDR3 loop: CASSLGLAGGGEQFF. The CDR3 nucleotides are TGTGCCAGCAGCTTAGGACTAGCGGGAGGGGGTGAGCAGTTCTTC.

The genes are TRBV7-3 and TRBJ2-1; D may be TRBD1 (6 bases). Germline V gene sequence: CDR1 SGHTA, CDR2 FQGTGA. The CDR3 extends over 15 amino acids. Trimming stripped 2 bases from V and 0 bases from J, with 8 bases between. CDR3 nucleotide sequence: TGTGCCAGCAGCTTAGAGGGGGTCTCCTACAATGAGCAGTTCTTC. Amino acids: CASSLEGVSYNEQFF. The full variable domain, with the rest looked up from reference TRBV7-3 and TRBJ2-1, is GAGVSQTPSNKVTEKGKYVELRCDPISGHTALYWYRQSLGQGPEFLIYFQGTGAADDSGLPNDRFFAVRPEGSVSTLKIQRTERGDSAVYLCASSLEGVSYNEQFFGPGTRLTVL.

This chain uses TRBV30 with TRBJ1-5; D not resolved. The germline V and J ends were trimmed by 2 bases and 6 bases, with 14 bases remaining between them. The CDR3 sequence is 14 residues long. CDR1 GTSNPN and CDR2 SVGIG come from the germline V gene (reference sequence). The CDR3 DNA reads TGTGCCTGGAGTACCGGGTCCTCGAGTCAGCCCCAGCATTTT. Translated: CAWSTGSSSQPQHF. Complete variable domain (other parts from reference TRBV30 and TRBJ1-5): SQTIHQWPATLVQPVGSPLSLECTVEGTSNPNLYWYRQAAGRGLQLLFYSVGIGQISSEVPQNLSASRPQDRQFILSSKKLLLSDSGFYLCAWSTGSSSQPQHFGDGTRLSIL.

This chain connects TRBV28 to TRBJ2-7; 7 bases line up with TRBD1. V lost 4 bases to trimming and J lost 6 bases; unmatched junction nucleotides: 3. CDR3 length: 12 residues. Germline lookup yields CDR1 MDHEN and CDR2 SYDVKM. CDR3 loop: CASSSNRGEQYF. Written as DNA, the CDR3 is TGTGCCAGCAGTTCCAACAGGGGCGAGCAGTACTTC.

V gene TRBV5-1 combines with J gene TRBJ1-2; 7 bases map to TRBD1. This CDR3 spans 13 amino acids. V trimming: 4 bases; J trimming: 6 bases; junction bases outside the gene matches: 6. Looked up from germline, CDR1 is SGHRS and CDR2 is YFSETQ. The CDR3 sequence is CASSEDRLDGYTF. The CDR3, as DNA: TGCGCCAGCAGCGAGGACAGGCTGGATGGCTACACCTTC.

The chain couples TRBV27 to TRBJ2-5; maybe TRBD2 (7 bases). Germline assignment: CDR1 MNHEY and CDR2 SMNVEV (reference sequence). This CDR3 comprises 17 residues. V was trimmed by 5 bases and J by 5 bases, leaving 24 bases between them. The CDR3 nucleotides read TGTGCCAGCAGTCCAACCCCGGGAGGTAGGGGGTGGGAGACCCAGTACTTC. Translating gives CASSPTPGGRGWETQYF.

The V gene is TRBV7-2, the J gene TRBJ2-5; D may be TRBD2 (6 bases). The CDR3 covers 17 residues. Germline CDR1 reads SGHTA; CDR2 reads FQGNSA. The V gene lost 7 bases and the J gene lost 1 base, with 22 bases spanning the gap. CDR3 coding DNA: TGTGCCAGCACACCCAGCCTAGGGAGGTCAGGCCAAGAGACCCAGTACTTC. Its protein product is CASTPSLGRSGQETQYF.

This clone was seen once. The rearrangement links TRBV5-6 to TRBJ1-2; D remains unclear. The CDR3 consists of 11 residues. Germline CDR1 and CDR2: SGHDT and YYEEEE. Deletions cut 1 base from V and 6 bases from J, with 4 bases between. Here the CDR3 DNA reads TGTGCCAGCAGCTTGATAAATGGCTACACCTTC. Amino acids: CASSLINGYTF.

V is TRBV10-3 and J is TRBJ2-5, with D perhaps TRBD1 (6 bases). The CDR3 contains 13 residues. V lost 5 bases to trimming and J lost 2 bases, with 9 bases between them. CDR1 is ENHRY and CDR2 is SYGVKD in the germline V gene. The CDR3 spells CAISRTVQETQYF. The CDR3 nucleotides read TGTGCCATCAGTAGGACAGTACAAGAGACCCAGTACTTC.

The chain employs TRBV9 and TRBJ2-5, with 9 nucleotides matching TRBD1. The CDR3 runs to 14 residues. The germline V gene has CDR1 SGDLS and CDR2 YYNGEE. The V segment lost 4 bases and the J segment 5 bases; nucleotides outside the gene matches: 6. The CDR3 sequence is CASSWGQGRETQYF. CDR3 DNA: TGTGCCAGCAGCTGGGGACAGGGCCGGGAGACCCAGTACTTC.

The V call is TRBV9, the J call TRBJ2-2; D call uncertain. With 4 bases removed from V and 6 bases from J, the gap between germline ends came to 13 bases. This CDR3 contains 14 residues. Germline loops: CDR1 SGDLS, CDR2 YYNGEE. CDR3 sequence: CASSPRRGAGELFF. Here the CDR3 DNA reads TGTGCCAGCAGCCCGCGGAGAGGAGCCGGGGAGCTGTTTTTT.

This clone turned up a few times. This chain links TRBV5-1 with TRBJ1-2, with TRBD1 as a possible D gene (5 bases). Per germline, CDR1 SGHRS and CDR2 YFSETQ. This CDR3 contains 14 residues. V was shortened by 3 bases and J by 7 bases, with 16 bases between the two germline ends. CDR3: CASSSGGVSIGYTF. The CDR3 nucleotides are TGCGCCAGCAGCTCCGGAGGGGTATCGATTGGCTACACCTTC.

The chain has TRBV12-3 or TRBV12-4 and TRBJ1-6; a possible D gene is TRBD1 (5 bases). Trimming stripped 8 bases from V and 13 bases from J, with 15 bases between. CDR3 length: 12 amino acids. DNA for the CDR3: TGTGCCAGCTCATCCCCAAGGGGCCCCCTCCACTTT. Translated, it gives CASSSPRGPLHF.

This chain joins TRBV4-2 and TRBJ2-7; 9 bases map to TRBD2. The CDR3 has 17 residues. Losses at the gene ends were 3 bases for V and 7 bases for J; bases not matched to a gene: 16. Germline V gene data show CDR1 as LGHNA and CDR2 as YNFKEQ. CDR3 sequence reads: CASSQILRGTSWLEQYF. CDR3 nucleotide sequence: TGTGCCAGCAGCCAGATTTTAAGGGGGACTAGCTGGTTGGAGCAGTACTTC.

This chain uses TRBV29-1 with TRBJ1-4; unclear D gene. With 7 bases removed from V and 8 bases from J, the gap between germline ends came to 14 bases. This CDR3 spans 12 amino acids. CDR1 and CDR2 from the germline V gene are SQVTM and ANQGSEA. The CDR3 is CSGRESEEKLFF. CDR3 sequence (DNA): TGCAGCGGAAGGGAGTCTGAGGAAAAACTGTTTTTT.

This clone appeared once. The gene calls are TRBV2 and TRBJ2-5, with 9 positions matching TRBD1. The germline CDR1 and CDR2 sequences are SNHLY and FYNNEI. The CDR3 sequence is 15 residues long. Germline trimming cut 4 bases from V and 9 bases from J; bases unmatched to any gene: 12. CDR3 amino acids: CASSVTTGTGSPQYF. The CDR3 coding sequence is TGTGCCAGCAGTGTAACCACCGGGACAGGGAGTCCCCAGTACTTC.

V gene TRBV19 combines with J gene TRBJ2-1, with D perhaps TRBD2 (5 bases). V shed 4 bases and J shed 6 bases, with 13 bases lying between them. Germline CDR1 reads LNHDA; CDR2 reads SQIVND (reference sequence). The CDR3 is made up of 14 amino acids. This chain's CDR3 is CASSTFTSVNEQFF. DNA of the CDR3: TGTGCCAGTAGTACCTTCACTAGTGTCAATGAGCAGTTCTTC.

The rearrangement uses TRBV6-1 and TRBJ1-1, with D perhaps matching TRBD1 (5 bases). The CDR3 covers 13 residues. V was shortened by 3 bases and J by 7 bases, with 12 bases between the two germline ends. Per germline, CDR1 MNHNS and CDR2 SASEGT. The CDR3 reads CASSDPDRLEAFF. The CDR3 DNA is TGTGCCAGCAGTGACCCCGACAGACTTGAAGCTTTCTTT.

The rearrangement joins TRBV5-1 to TRBJ1-5, with a weak D call TRBD1 (5 bases). V was clipped by 4 bases and J by 9 bases, with 14 bases between them. The CDR3 loop spans 13 amino acids. Germline loops: CDR1 SGHRS, CDR2 YFSETQ. The CDR3 reads CASSPGGHGPQHF. The CDR3 DNA sequence: TGCGCCAGCAGCCCAGGCGGACACGGGCCCCAGCATTTT.

The chain is built from TRBV2 and TRBJ2-2; 9 bases are a match to TRBD2. This CDR3 has 15 amino acids. V dropped 6 bases and J dropped 5; count of bases not matched to a gene: 7. Germline V CDR1 and CDR2: SNHLY, FYNNEI. In DNA, the CDR3 is TGTGCCAGCAGGACAGCGGGAGGAGGGACCGGGGAGCTGTTTTTT. It yields the protein CASRTAGGGTGELFF.

This sequence joins TRBV4-2 and TRBJ2-1; TRBD2 agrees at 13 bases. The CDR3 runs to 17 residues. The germline V gene encodes CDR1 LGHNA and CDR2 YNFKEQ. V dropped 3 bases and J dropped 8; count of bases not matched to a gene: 10. The DNA for the CDR3 is TGTGCCAGCAGCCAGGAAGGGACTAGCGGGAATGTCGATGAGCAGTTCTTC. This gives the protein CASSQEGTSGNVDEQFF.

This chain joins TRBV27 and TRBJ1-4; 7 nucleotides agree with TRBD1. Per germline, CDR1 MNHEY and CDR2 SMNVEV (reference sequence). The CDR3 has 15 residues. After removal of 3 bases from V and 6 bases from J, the junction contained 7 bases not matched to a gene. CDR3 sequence reads: CASSFTGTDHEKLFF. CDR3 DNA sequence: TGTGCCAGCAGTTTTACAGGGACAGACCATGAAAAACTGTTTTTT.